The rows below give T cell receptor beta chains drawn from one sample of a study of shared clonotypes between healthy human individuals. Some clones are missing from TCRdb's copy, which holds only in-frame ones; the method was immunoSEQ multiplex PCR. Of about 2.1 million clones listed, about 93% are singletons. The sample comprised naive CD8+ T cells from PBMCs. These receptors all stem from a man aged 18 to 29 in good health. Some clones in this sample may be carry-over from other donors' samples. CDR3s leave out the opening cysteine and the closing phenylalanine or tryptophan.

J gene: TRBJ2-7; V gene: TRBV4-1; CDR3 protein: ASSQPGTSRPYEQY
J gene: TRBJ2-1; V gene: TRBV4-2; CDR3 protein: ASSPSAGGYNEQF
J gene: TRBJ2-7; V gene: TRBV15; CDR3 protein: ATSSTRGISYEQY
J gene: TRBJ2-7; V gene: TRBV18; CDR3 protein: ASSPRRALAGGLSYEQY
J gene: TRBJ2-7; V gene: TRBV7-9; CDR3 protein: ASSTIGHHEQY
J gene: TRBJ2-3; V gene: TRBV19; CDR3 protein: ASSLSRTGAQPQY
J gene: TRBJ2-3; V gene: TRBV19; CDR3 protein: ASSPRQGARTDTQY
J gene: TRBJ1-5; V gene: TRBV11-2; CDR3 protein: ASSLAYGHPHNQPQH
J gene: TRBJ2-5; V gene: TRBV25-1; CDR3 protein: ASSGRDSHLETQY
J gene: TRBJ2-1; V gene: TRBV19; CDR3 protein: ASSIGQTIYNEQF
J gene: TRBJ1-5; V gene: TRBV7-9; CDR3 protein: ASSPGVGGSAQH
J gene: TRBJ1-4; V gene: TRBV19; CDR3 protein: ASSGGLTNEKLF
J gene: TRBJ2-1; V gene: TRBV27; CDR3 protein: ASSLSGSLHWLKF
J gene: TRBJ2-7; V gene: TRBV29-1; CDR3 protein: SVGEGLRSYEQY
J gene: TRBJ2-7; V gene: TRBV5-4; CDR3 protein: ASSSEEETEGAEQY
J gene: TRBJ1-2; V gene: TRBV6-5; CDR3 protein: ASSPQTGYQHGYT
J gene: TRBJ2-7; V gene: TRBV4-3; CDR3 protein: ASSHGTVSYEQY
J gene: TRBJ2-3; V gene: TRBV4-1; CDR3 protein: ASSQGPGADTQY
J gene: TRBJ2-5; V gene: TRBV29-1; CDR3 protein: SVEVVGVSQETQY
J gene: TRBJ2-1; V gene: TRBV4-3; CDR3 protein: ASSHPGTGFDEQF
J gene: TRBJ2-3; V gene: TRBV6-5; CDR3 protein: ASRALAGHTDTQY
J gene: TRBJ2-2; V gene: TRBV30; CDR3 protein: AWSVPGELF
J gene: TRBJ1-1; V gene: TRBV5-1; CDR3 protein: ASSLIGQGALNTEAF
J gene: TRBJ2-7; V gene: TRBV29-1; CDR3 protein: SVVGQSYEQY
J gene: TRBJ1-1; V gene: TRBV4-3; CDR3 protein: ASRDRTNTEAF
J gene: TRBJ2-1; V gene: TRBV27; CDR3 protein: ASSSQSRGWGGRSSYNEQF
J gene: TRBJ2-7; V gene: TRBV7-6; CDR3 protein: ASSLSGKHEQY
J gene: TRBJ2-7; V gene: TRBV7-9; CDR3 protein: ASSRSEYEQY
J gene: TRBJ1-4; V gene: TRBV15; CDR3 protein: ATSDRDPTNEKLF
J gene: TRBJ2-1; V gene: TRBV5-3; CDR3 protein: ARSLFFTGERNEQF
J gene: TRBJ1-4; V gene: TRBV9; CDR3 protein: ASSAGRATNEKLF
J gene: TRBJ2-6; V gene: TRBV6-4; CDR3 protein: APVCRSGANVLT
J gene: TRBJ2-7; V gene: TRBV27; CDR3 protein: ASSLRAAWEQY
J gene: TRBJ1-4; V gene: TRBV7-8; CDR3 protein: ASSLDRGGGEKLF
J gene: TRBJ1-5; V gene: TRBV27; CDR3 protein: ASSLSTGVRSQPQH
J gene: TRBJ1-1; V gene: TRBV7-9; CDR3 protein: AGRQGAAEAF
J gene: TRBJ2-7; V gene: TRBV1; CDR3 protein: TSSQDARLDLYEQY
J gene: TRBJ2-1; V gene: TRBV28; CDR3 protein: ASSLTDSNEQF
J gene: TRBJ2-1; V gene: TRBV9; CDR3 protein: ASSVDGLAANEQF
J gene: TRBJ2-2; V gene: TRBV10-3; CDR3 protein: AISQDRPSGTGELF
J gene: TRBJ2-1; V gene: TRBV11-3; CDR3 protein: ASSLEAGGYNEQF
J gene: TRBJ1-2; V gene: TRBV14; CDR3 protein: ASSQGLDRLNYGYT
J gene: TRBJ1-1; V gene: TRBV6-6; CDR3 protein: ASSYSGGTEAF
J gene: TRBJ2-1; V gene: TRBV2; CDR3 protein: ASSWDLYNEQF
J gene: TRBJ2-7; V gene: TRBV7-9; CDR3 protein: ASSEPGQRFEQY
J gene: TRBJ2-1; V gene: TRBV28; CDR3 protein: ASSFEGRVNEQF